This T cell receptor (beta chain) emerged from a study of blood T cell repertoires in COVID-19. Produced via immunoSEQ multiplex PCR; TCRdb's table is partial and in-frame only. This table holds 220,000 or so clones, roughly 81% found once. CDR3 size: 12 residues. The germline V gene has CDR1 ENHRY and CDR2 SYGVKD. This clone was detected only once. The genes are TRBV10-3 and TRBJ2-1; the D gene is possibly TRBD2 (6 bases). The sequence was obtained from a man between 50 and 59 years old who had recovered from COVID-19. Sequencing was carried out using peripheral blood. The CDR3: CSCGNSYNEQFF. CDR3 DNA: TGTAGTTGCGGGAACTCCTACAATGAGCAGTTCTTC.